One sample yielded the 7 T cell receptor beta chains listed below, sequenced in a study of glioma-infiltrating T cells after dendritic cell vaccination. Here immunoSEQ multiplex PCR was the method, and the copy in TCRdb shows in-frame clones only, minus some. The sample includes approximately 93,000 clones, 85% of them seen just once. Time point defined: after dendritic cell vaccination, including at tumor progression/relapse. Sequencing was performed on blood, taken after dendritic cell vaccination. The source of these receptors is a human donor with glioblastoma.

The gene calls are TRBV6-5 and TRBJ2-1; the D gene is possibly TRBD1 (5 bases). Germline V CDR1 and CDR2: MNHEY, SVGAGI. This CDR3 region has 13 residues. The V end was cut by 5 bases, the J end by 11 bases, with 16 bases between. CDR3 amino acids: CASSSGANRQQFF. CDR3 nucleotides: TGTGCCAGCAGTAGTGGGGCCAACCGGCAGCAGTTCTTC.

J is TRBJ2-2 and V is TRBV5-1, with D possibly matching TRBD2 (6 bases). Trimming removed 7 bases from V and 0 bases from J, with 22 bases in between. Germline lookup yields CDR1 SGHRS and CDR2 YFSETQ. This CDR3 is built from 18 residues. This chain's CDR3 is CASSGDGNNIANTGELFF. In nucleotides, the CDR3 is TGCGCCAGCTCGGGGGACGGGAACAATATCGCGAACACCGGGGAGCTGTTTTTT. Variable domain in full (rest from reference TRBV5-1 and TRBJ2-2): KAGVTQTPRYLIKTRGQQVTLSCSPISGHRSVSWYQQTPGQGLQFLFEYFSETQRNKGNFPGRFSGRQFSNSRSEMNVSTLELGDSALYLCASSGDGNNIANTGELFFGEGSRLTVL.

The J gene is TRBJ2-7, the V gene TRBV5-6; tentatively, D is TRBD2 (5 bases). Looked up from germline, CDR1 is SGHDT and CDR2 is YYEEEE. Between the trimmed V and J ends, which lost 2 bases and 4 bases, there was a span of 10 bases. The CDR3 covers 13 residues. This chain's CDR3 is CASSFGRTYEQYF. In nucleotides, the CDR3 is TGTGCCAGCAGCTTCGGCAGGACTTACGAGCAGTACTTC.

Only a few counts were recorded for this clone. V is TRBV11-2 and J is TRBJ1-1; D might be TRBD1 (5 bases). Trimming left V 3 bases short and J 4 bases short, with 12 bases between. The CDR3 loop spans 14 amino acids. Germline V gene lookup returns CDR1 SGHAT and CDR2 FQNNGV. As DNA, the CDR3 is TGTGCCAGCAGCTTCACAGGTTTAGGCACTGAAGCTTTCTTT. Translation: CASSFTGLGTEAFF.

The chain couples TRBV18 to TRBJ2-1; 8 bases line up with TRBD1. The CDR3 runs 15 residues. The V segment lost 6 bases and the J segment 5 bases; nucleotides outside the gene matches: 9. Germline values: CDR1 KGHSH, CDR2 LQKENI. CDR3 sequence: CASSGQGGTNNEQFF. CDR3 nucleotide sequence: TGTGCCAGCTCCGGACAGGGTGGGACCAACAATGAGCAGTTCTTC.

This sequence joins TRBV5-1 and TRBJ1-2; 10 bases match TRBD1. This CDR3 has 16 residues. V gave up 0 bases and J gave up 7 bases; unmatched junction bases: 9. Germline loops: CDR1 SGHRS, CDR2 YFSETQ. The CDR3 reads CASSLETGGAPGGYTF. The CDR3 DNA is TGCGCCAGCAGCTTGGAGACAGGGGGCGCACCGGGTGGCTACACCTTC.

This clone came up a few times. V is TRBV27 and J is TRBJ1-3; D gene unclear. V was cut by 1 base and J by 4 bases, with 20 bases left in between. Germline V gene lookup returns CDR1 MNHEY and CDR2 SMNVEV (reference sequence). CDR3 length: 18 residues. This CDR3 is CASSLYARGWGEGNTIYF. The CDR3 nucleotides read TGTGCCAGCAGTTTATATGCCCGGGGATGGGGAGAAGGAAACACCATATATTTT.